Each of the 19 T cell receptor beta chains below was sequenced from the same sample in a study of T cells after yellow fever vaccination (dated by TCRdb to about 2019). Library method: 5' RACE. Instrument on record: Illumina NovaSeq 6000. TCRdb trimmed public reads at Q25 via fastp, called clones via MiXCR and kept in-frame beta chains. Rows are combined by CDR3 protein, so each entry shows the most common genes and DNA. For this sample there are about 210,000 distinct CDR3 sequences; approximately 3.2% appear just once. The ten largest account for 2.5% to 3.5% of the sample. The treatment or condition label on this specimen signifies: live attenuated yellow fever vaccine strain. Sequenced material: CD4+ T cells sorted from PBMCs, taken 10 days after the yellow fever booster vaccination. These receptors came from a man between 18 and 29 years old who received the YFV17D yellow fever vaccine.

Many counts were recorded for this clonotype. The rearrangement uses TRBV7-6 and TRBJ2-1, with D possibly matching TRBD2 (5 bases). This CDR3 is 16 amino acids long. Deletions cut 1 base from V and 3 bases from J, with 13 bases between. Germline values: CDR1 SGHVS, CDR2 FNYEAQ. The CDR3 loop is CASSLGRGWDYNEQFF. DNA of the CDR3: TGTGCCAGCAGCTTAGGGAGAGGGTGGGACTACAATGAGCAGTTCTTC.

The chain employs TRBV5-4 and TRBJ2-1, with D possibly being TRBD2 (6 bases). This CDR3 region has 16 residues. The V and J ends lost 0 bases and 3 bases respectively, with 13 bases between them. Germline V CDR1 and CDR2: SGHNT, YYREEE (reference sequence). The CDR3 here is CASSLAGGGVYNEQFF. The DNA for the CDR3 is TGTGCCAGCAGCTTGGCCGGTGGAGGGGTCTACAATGAGCAGTTCTTC.

V gene TRBV20-1 combines with J gene TRBJ1-3; a possible D gene is TRBD1 (5 bases). The CDR3 has 15 amino acids. Per germline, CDR1 DFQATT and CDR2 SNEGSKA (reference sequence). V was pared by 6 bases and J by 0 bases, with 15 bases between. In DNA, the CDR3 is TGCAGTGCCCGGGGCCAGAATACCTCTGGAAACACCATATATTTT. It is translated as CSARGQNTSGNTIYF.

Concerning this clonotype itself: A much larger clone differs by one base, so this may be a read error. The chain recombines TRBV12-3 or TRBV12-4 with TRBJ2-5, with a possible D match to TRBD2 (7 bases). The CDR3 spans 15 residues. The CDR3 here is CASSFGGAMVETEYF. The CDR3, as DNA: TGTGCCAGCAGTTTTGGGGGGGCGATGGTGGAGACCGAGTACTTC.

This clonotype was observed a few times. V is TRBV4-2 and J is TRBJ1-1; D gene ambiguous. The CDR3 loop spans 11 amino acids. CDR1 LGHNA and CDR2 YNFKEQ come from the germline V gene. V was shortened by 2 bases and J by 7 bases, with 5 bases between the two germline ends. The CDR3 DNA sequence: TGTGCCAGCAGCCAACTTGGTGAAGCTTTCTTT. Translating it yields CASSQLGEAFF.

This clonotype appeared a few times. The V call is TRBV12-5, the J call TRBJ2-5; D is uncertain. The CDR3 totals 15 residues. Germline lookup yields CDR1 LGHNT and CDR2 FRNRAP. Trimming shortened V by 5 bases and J by 1 base, and 14 bases separated the two germline ends. Here the CDR3 DNA reads TGTGCTAGTGGTCACTTTACATGGTTCCAAGAGACCCAGTACTTC. Translated, it gives CASGHFTWFQETQYF. The complete variable domain, with remaining parts taken from reference TRBV12-5 and TRBJ2-5, reads DARVTQTPRHKVTEMGQEVTMRCQPILGHNTVFWYRQTMMQGLELLAYFRNRAPLDDSGMPKDRFSAEMPDATLATLKIQPSEPRDSAVYFCASGHFTWFQETQYFGPGTRLLVL.

There are many counts of this clonotype. This chain links TRBV5-6 with TRBJ2-5; perhaps TRBD1 as D (6 bases). Trimming stripped 3 bases from V and 5 bases from J, with 29 bases between. This CDR3 is built from 19 residues. The germline V gene encodes CDR1 SGHDT and CDR2 YYEEEE. CDR3 region: CASSSEQGTISRSRETQYF. Written as DNA, the CDR3 is TGTGCCAGCAGCTCCGAACAGGGAACGATCTCGAGGTCTAGGGAGACCCAGTACTTC.

This clonotype showed up many times. The chain uses TRBV7-9 and TRBJ1-3, with D maybe TRBD1 (6 bases). The V end was cut by 3 bases, the J end by 2 bases, with 11 bases between. CDR1 SEHNR and CDR2 FQNEAQ come from the germline V gene (reference sequence). CDR3 size: 15 residues. CDR3 DNA sequence: TGTGCCAGCAGCTTCGATGGGGGGCCTGGAAACACCATATATTTT. This gives the protein CASSFDGGPGNTIYF.

At least ten counts were recorded for this clonotype. The chain recombines TRBV19 with TRBJ2-6, with D unresolved. V lost 11 bases and J lost 0, with 8 bases in between. This CDR3 comprises 13 residues. From germline, CDR1 is LNHDA and CDR2 SQIVND (reference sequence). The CDR3 sequence: CAGSSSGANVLTF. CDR3 bases: TGTGCCGGGTCAAGCTCTGGGGCCAACGTCCTGACTTTC.

This clonotype was detected only a few times. J is TRBJ2-7 and V is TRBV28; D unresolved. Germline values: CDR1 MDHEN, CDR2 SYDVKM. The CDR3 contains 15 residues. The V end lost 3 bases, the J end lost 7 bases, and 19 bases lay between the germline ends. The CDR3 region has the DNA TGTGCCAGCAGTTTTGCAAGTTTGGGCGCTTATGAGCAGTACTTC. As protein: CASSFASLGAYEQYF.

In this sample, this clonotype turned up a few times. V and J are TRBV11-1 and TRBJ2-2, with D hard to call. CDR1 and CDR2 from the germline V gene are SGHAT and FQDESV (reference sequence). This CDR3 has 16 residues. Trimming took 4 bases from V and 4 from J, leaving 16 bases between them. CDR3 in amino acids: CASSSPGRTGTGELFF. CDR3 nucleotides: TGTGCCAGCAGCTCCCCAGGCAGGACGGGCACCGGGGAGCTGTTTTTT.

This clonotype was observed many times. The chain is built from TRBV25-1 and TRBJ2-7, with TRBD2 matching over 9 bases. Germline V CDR1 and CDR2: MGHDK, SYGVNS. Trimming took 4 bases from V and 4 from J; bases not matched to a gene: 8. The CDR3 extends over 15 amino acids. This chain's CDR3 is CASSGAGLAGYEQYF. The CDR3 DNA sequence: TGTGCCAGCAGTGGAGCGGGACTAGCAGGGTACGAGCAGTACTTC.

This chain uses TRBV6-6 with TRBJ2-5; the match to TRBD1 covers 11 bases. The CDR3 loop spans 16 amino acids. J gave up 5 bases and V 8 bases, and 13 bases lay outside the gene matches. Germline loops: CDR1 MNHNY, CDR2 SVGAGI (reference sequence). CDR3 sequence: CASCSQGQGAWETQYF. The CDR3 region has the DNA TGTGCCAGCTGTTCACAAGGACAGGGGGCGTGGGAGACCCAGTACTTC.

This clonotype has ten or more counts. One end of the junction varies from germline; a read error may be responsible. The genes are TRBV7-3 and TRBJ2-2; D may correspond to TRBD1 or TRBD2 (6 bases each). This CDR3 contains 18 residues. Germline V lookup: CDR1 SGHTA, CDR2 FQGTGA. CDR3 sequence reads: CASNLEGGANPNTGELFF. CDR3 coding DNA: TGTGCCAGCAACTTAGAGGGGGGCGCGAATCCGAACACCGGGGAGCTGTTTTTT.

The table lists this clonotype with many counts. The V and J genes are TRBV6-1 and TRBJ2-1, with TRBD1 matching 7 bases. Germline V gives CDR1 MNHNS, CDR2 SASEGT. The CDR3 extends over 15 amino acids. J lost 3 bases, V lost 3 bases, and 5 bases had no gene match. The CDR3 region is CASSDSRTGYNEQFF. CDR3 nucleotides: TGTGCCAGCAGTGATTCCCGGACAGGCTACAATGAGCAGTTCTTC.

The sample holds many counts of this clonotype. The chain uses TRBV28 and TRBJ2-5; the D call may be TRBD1 or TRBD2 (5 bases each). V was cut by 7 bases and J by 4 bases, with 10 bases left in between. Germline lookup yields CDR1 MDHEN and CDR2 SYDVKM. This CDR3 is 12 amino acids long. The CDR3 loop reads CASIDGGETQYF. The CDR3 DNA reads as TGTGCCAGCATTGATGGGGGAGAGACCCAGTACTTC.

In its sample, this clonotype was seen many times. The J gene is TRBJ2-1, the V gene TRBV28; 15 bases line up with TRBD2. Germline trimming cut 11 bases from V and 1 base from J; bases unmatched to any gene: 3. Germline-derived CDR1 and CDR2 are MDHEN and SYDVKM. The CDR3 sequence is 15 residues long. The CDR3 spells CAGLAGGRSYNEQFF. In DNA, the CDR3 is TGTGCCGGACTAGCGGGGGGGAGATCCTACAATGAGCAGTTCTTC.

V is TRBV6-5 and J is TRBJ1-1; D is ambiguous. In germline, CDR1 is MNHEY, CDR2 SVGAGI. Trimming cost V 5 bases and J 1 base, with 8 bases left between them. CDR3 length: 13 amino acids. CDR3 region: CASSNGRNTEAFF. CDR3 in DNA: TGTGCCAGCAGTAACGGGAGGAACACTGAAGCTTTCTTT.

The V call is TRBV20-1, the J call TRBJ1-6; the D is unclear. Per the germline V gene, CDR1 is DFQATT and CDR2 is SNEGSKA (reference sequence). This CDR3 is 12 amino acids long. Trimming removed 3 bases from V and 10 bases from J, with 10 bases in between. CDR3 amino acids: CSARAPRSPLHF. In DNA form, the CDR3 reads TGCAGTGCTAGGGCCCCGAGGTCACCCCTCCACTTT.